This TCR beta chain originates from a study of blood T cells in healthy people across ages. Alongside a J-beta primer mix, a sample-barcoded 5' primer served in a second PCR lasting about 7 to 11 cycles. TCRdb ran MiXCR on the 5' RACE reads and lists one entry per CDR3 protein. In the table there are 950,000 to 1,200,000 distinct CDR3 sequences, 35% to 45% of which are singletons. Germline V lookup: CDR1 ENHRY, CDR2 SYGVKD. CDR3 size: 13 residues. Trimming cost V 2 bases and J 4 bases, with 8 bases left between them. The rearrangement uses TRBV10-3 and TRBJ1-1, with D possibly matching TRBD1 (5 bases). The sequenced sample consisted of blood. The receptor was derived from a man between 18 and 35 years old in good health. DNA for the CDR3: TGTGCCATCAGTGAGACAGGCGGCACTGAAGCTTTCTTT. This translates into CAISETGGTEAFF.